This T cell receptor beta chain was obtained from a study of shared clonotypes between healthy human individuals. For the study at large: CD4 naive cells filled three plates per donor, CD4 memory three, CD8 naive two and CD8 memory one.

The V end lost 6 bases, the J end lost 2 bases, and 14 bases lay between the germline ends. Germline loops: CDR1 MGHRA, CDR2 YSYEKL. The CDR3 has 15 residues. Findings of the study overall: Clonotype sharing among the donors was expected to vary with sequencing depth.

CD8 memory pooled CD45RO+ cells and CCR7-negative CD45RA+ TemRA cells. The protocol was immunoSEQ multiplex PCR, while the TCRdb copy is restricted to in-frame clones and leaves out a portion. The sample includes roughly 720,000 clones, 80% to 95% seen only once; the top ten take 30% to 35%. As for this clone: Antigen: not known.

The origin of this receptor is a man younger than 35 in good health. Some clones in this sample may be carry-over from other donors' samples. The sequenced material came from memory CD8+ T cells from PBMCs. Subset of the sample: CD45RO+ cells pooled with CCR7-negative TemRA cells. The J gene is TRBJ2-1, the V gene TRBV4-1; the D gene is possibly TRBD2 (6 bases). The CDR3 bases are TGCGCCAGCAGTGATGGGACTGGTGCCTACAATGAGCAGTTCTTC. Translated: CASSDGTGAYNEQFF.